What follows describes a single T cell receptor (beta chain). The antigen remains undetermined. TCRdb keeps only in-frame clones here, not all; method: immunoSEQ multiplex PCR. The sample has some 34,000 clones, over 75% seen once. The data belong to a study of T cells after posttransplantation cyclophosphamide. General study findings and limits: Tissue-infiltrating T cells from skin or gut overlapped little with blood T cells.

Treatment was busulfan-fludarabine conditioning, a marrow graft, and cyclophosphamide on days +3 and +4. Germline CDR1 SNHLY, CDR2 FYNNEI. The CDR3 is 13 residues long. V was pared by 4 bases and J by 8 bases, with 9 bases between. This clonotype was obtained from a female patient in her forties or fifties who received an allogeneic stem cell transplant from a related donor, was CMV-positive, and had no GVHD. The graft donor may account for some of the T cells. J is TRBJ1-6 and V is TRBV2; no definite D call. The specimen was CD4+ T cells sorted from blood, collected approximately 2,000 days after a stem cell transplant with posttransplant cyclophosphamide. CDR3 loop: CASSVGQDSPLHF. CDR3 coding DNA: TGTGCCAGCAGTGTGGGCCAAGATTCACCCCTCCACTTT.